Here is one T cell receptor (beta chain) with its context. This record belongs to a study of sequential checkpoint blockade in melanoma. The protocol was immunoSEQ multiplex PCR, while the TCRdb copy is restricted to in-frame clones and leaves out a portion. The data hold roughly 20,000 clones, with 26% observed a single time. Specified treatment: randomized to nivolumab then ipilimumab (arm A) or the reverse (arm B). The CDR3 consists of 12 residues. CDR1 and CDR2 (germline): MDHEN, SYDVKM. The V gene lost 11 bases and the J gene lost 4 bases, with 15 bases spanning the gap. The input for sequencing was tumor tissue (inferred from file names), taken from a patient given nivolumab and ipilimumab in sequence. The origin of this receptor is a human donor with melanoma. The chain joins TRBV28 to TRBJ2-7, with D perhaps matching TRBD1 (6 bases). The CDR3 DNA follows: TGTGCCTGGGGGCCTCGGGCATACGAGCAGTACTTC. This gives the protein CAWGPRAYEQYF.